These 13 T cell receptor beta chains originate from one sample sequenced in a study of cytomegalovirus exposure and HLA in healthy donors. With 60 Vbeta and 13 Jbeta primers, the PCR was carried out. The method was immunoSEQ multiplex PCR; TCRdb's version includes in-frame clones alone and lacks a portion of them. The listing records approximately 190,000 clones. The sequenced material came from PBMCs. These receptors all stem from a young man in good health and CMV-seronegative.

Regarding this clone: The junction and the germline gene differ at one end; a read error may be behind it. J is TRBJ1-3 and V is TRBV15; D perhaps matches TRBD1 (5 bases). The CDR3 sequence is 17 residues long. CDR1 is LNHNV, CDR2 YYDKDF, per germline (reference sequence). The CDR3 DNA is TGTGCCACCAGCAGAGATAGGGGCTCCGCGCCTGGAAGCACCATATATTTT. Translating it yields CATSRDRGSAPGSTIYF. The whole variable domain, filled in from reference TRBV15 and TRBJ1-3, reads DAMVIQNPRYQVTQFGKPVTLSCSQTLNHNVMYWYQQKSSQAPKLLFHYYDKDFNNEADTPDNFQSRRPNTSFCFLDIRSPGLGDTAMYLCATSRDRGSAPGSTIYFGEGSWLTVV.

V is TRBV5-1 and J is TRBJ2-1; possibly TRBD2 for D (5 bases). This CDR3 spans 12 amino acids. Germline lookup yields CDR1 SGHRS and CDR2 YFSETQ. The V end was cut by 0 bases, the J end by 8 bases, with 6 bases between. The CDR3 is CASSLEGDEQFF. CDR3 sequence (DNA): TGCGCCAGCAGCTTGGAGGGAGATGAGCAGTTCTTC.

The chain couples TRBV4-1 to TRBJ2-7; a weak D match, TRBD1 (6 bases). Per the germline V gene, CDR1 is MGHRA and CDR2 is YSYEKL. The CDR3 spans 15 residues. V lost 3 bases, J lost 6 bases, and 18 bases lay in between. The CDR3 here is CASSQGARGEIEQYF. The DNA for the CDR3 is TGCGCCAGCAGCCAGGGGGCCCGGGGTGAAATCGAGCAGTACTTC.

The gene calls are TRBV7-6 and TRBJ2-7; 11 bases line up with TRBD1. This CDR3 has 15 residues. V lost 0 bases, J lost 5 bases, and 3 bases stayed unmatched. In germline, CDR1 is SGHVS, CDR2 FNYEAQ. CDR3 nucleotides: TGTGCCAGCAGCTTAGCGGGGACAGGGGGACACGAGCAGTACTTC. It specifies CASSLAGTGGHEQYF.

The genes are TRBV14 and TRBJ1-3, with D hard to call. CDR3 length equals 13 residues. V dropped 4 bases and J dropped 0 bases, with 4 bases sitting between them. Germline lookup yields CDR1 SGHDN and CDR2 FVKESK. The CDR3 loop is CASSLYSGNTIYF. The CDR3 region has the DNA TGTGCCAGCAGCCTTTACTCTGGAAACACCATATATTTT.

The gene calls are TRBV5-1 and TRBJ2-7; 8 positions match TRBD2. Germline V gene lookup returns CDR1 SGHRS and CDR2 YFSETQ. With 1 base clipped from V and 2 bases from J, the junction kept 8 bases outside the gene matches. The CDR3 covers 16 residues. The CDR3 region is CASSLLVGGGTYEQYF. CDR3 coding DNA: TGCGCCAGCAGCTTGTTGGTCGGCGGGGGGACCTACGAGCAGTACTTC.

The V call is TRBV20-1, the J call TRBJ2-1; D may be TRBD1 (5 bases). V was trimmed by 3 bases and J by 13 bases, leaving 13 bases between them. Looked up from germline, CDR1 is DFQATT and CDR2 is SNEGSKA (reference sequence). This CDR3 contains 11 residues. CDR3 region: CSASRASFQFF. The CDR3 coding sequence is TGCAGTGCTAGCAGGGCTAGTTTTCAGTTCTTC.

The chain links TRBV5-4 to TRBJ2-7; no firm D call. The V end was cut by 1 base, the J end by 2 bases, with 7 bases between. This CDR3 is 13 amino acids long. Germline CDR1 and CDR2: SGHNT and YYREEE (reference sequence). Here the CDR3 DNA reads TGTGCCAGCAGCTTGAACACCGCCTACGAGCAGTACTTC. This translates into CASSLNTAYEQYF.

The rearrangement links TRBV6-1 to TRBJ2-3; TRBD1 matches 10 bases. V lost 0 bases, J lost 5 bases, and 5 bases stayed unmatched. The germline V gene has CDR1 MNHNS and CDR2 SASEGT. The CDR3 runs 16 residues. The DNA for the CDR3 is TGTGCCAGCAGTGAAGCGGGGACAGGGGTTCAAGATACGCAGTATTTT. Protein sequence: CASSEAGTGVQDTQYF.

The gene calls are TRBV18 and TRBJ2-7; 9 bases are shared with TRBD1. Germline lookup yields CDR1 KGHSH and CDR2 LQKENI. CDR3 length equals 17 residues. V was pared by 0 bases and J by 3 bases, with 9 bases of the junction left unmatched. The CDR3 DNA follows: TGTGCCAGCTCACCACCTCAAGTGGGACAGGGATACTACGAGCAGTACTTC. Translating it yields CASSPPQVGQGYYEQYF. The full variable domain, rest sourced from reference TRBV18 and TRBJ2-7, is NAGVMQNPRHLVRRRGQEARLRCSPMKGHSHVYWYRQLPEEGLKFMVYLQKENIIDESGMPKERFSAEFPKEGPSILRIQQVVRGDSAAYFCASSPPQVGQGYYEQYFGPGTRLTVT.

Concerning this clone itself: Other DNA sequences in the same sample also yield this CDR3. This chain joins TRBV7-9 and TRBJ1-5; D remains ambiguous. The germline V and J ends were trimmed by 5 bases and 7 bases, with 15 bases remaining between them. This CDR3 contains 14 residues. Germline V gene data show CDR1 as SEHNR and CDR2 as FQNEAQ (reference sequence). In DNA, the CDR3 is TGTGCCAGCAGCCCAGTGGAGGCGGAACAGCCCCAGCATTTT. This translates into CASSPVEAEQPQHF. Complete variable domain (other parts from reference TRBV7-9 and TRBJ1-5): DTGVSQNPRHKITKRGQNVTFRCDPISEHNRLYWYRQTLGQGPEFLTYFQNEAQLEKSRLLSDRFSAERPKGSFSTLEIQRTEQGDSAMYLCASSPVEAEQPQHFGDGTRLSIL.

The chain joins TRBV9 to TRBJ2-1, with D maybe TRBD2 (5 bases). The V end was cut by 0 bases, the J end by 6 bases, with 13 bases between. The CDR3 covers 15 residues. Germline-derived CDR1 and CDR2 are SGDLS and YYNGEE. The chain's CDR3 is CASSVAAGGRNEQFF. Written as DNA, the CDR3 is TGTGCCAGCAGCGTAGCTGCGGGTGGCCGCAATGAGCAGTTCTTC.

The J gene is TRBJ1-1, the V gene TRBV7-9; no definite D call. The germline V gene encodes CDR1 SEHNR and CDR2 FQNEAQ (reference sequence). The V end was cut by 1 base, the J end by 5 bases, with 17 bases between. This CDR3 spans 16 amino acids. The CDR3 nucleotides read TGTGCCAGCAGCTTAGGAGCGGGAGGGCCGGTGACTGAAGCTTTCTTT. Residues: CASSLGAGGPVTEAFF.